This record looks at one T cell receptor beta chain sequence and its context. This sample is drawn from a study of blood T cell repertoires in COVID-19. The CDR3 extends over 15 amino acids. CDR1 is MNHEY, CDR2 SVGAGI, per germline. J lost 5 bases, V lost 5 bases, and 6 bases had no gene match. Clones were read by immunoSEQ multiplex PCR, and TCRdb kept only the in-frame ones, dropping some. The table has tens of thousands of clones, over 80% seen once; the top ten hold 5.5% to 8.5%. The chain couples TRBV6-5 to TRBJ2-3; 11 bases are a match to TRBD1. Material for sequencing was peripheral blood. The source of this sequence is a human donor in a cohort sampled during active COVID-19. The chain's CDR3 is CASSRPGQGGDTQYF. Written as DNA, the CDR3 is TGTGCCAGCAGTCGCCCGGGACAGGGGGGAGATACGCAGTATTTT.